This T cell receptor beta chain was identified during a study of blood T cell repertoires in COVID-19. For the study at large: In each case, the material was cDNA or gDNA derived from T cells, B-cell-depleted T cells, or PBMCs.

Looked up from germline, CDR1 is SGHNT and CDR2 is YYREEE (reference sequence). This CDR3 has 17 residues. V lost 3 bases to trimming and J lost 6 bases; unmatched junction nucleotides: 6. Source study methods: Counts of nucleated cells, estimated from reference gene primer amplification, were obtained. Only in-frame clones appear in the TCRdb table, and some are missing; sequencing was by immunoSEQ multiplex PCR. V and J calls plus clone size are reproduced from that table; the DNA served to infer D and trimming. This repertoire shows 60,000 or so clones, 75% to 90% found once; its top ten account for over 9%.

Input material: peripheral blood. The receptor was isolated from a human donor with acute or convalescent COVID-19. The donor label of this sample is uncertain. The chain has TRBV5-4 and TRBJ2-2; 15 bases line up with TRBD2. DNA of the CDR3: TGTGCCAGCAGCTCTGGACTAGCGGGGGGGCGCGCCGGGGAGCTGTTTTTT. Protein: CASSSGLAGGRAGELFF.